The 20 T cell receptor beta chains below were found in one sample sequenced in a study of post-analysis software for immune sequencing data. Built from TCR beta cDNA, the libraries had unique molecular identifiers in them. TCRdb called the PCR reads again in MiXCR, with one record for every CDR3 protein. Seen here are 650,000 to 900,000 distinct CDR3 sequences, under 60% observed once, and the top ten hold 4.9%. Study-wide results and limits: There were a handful of TRBV segments more frequent in patients than controls, and TRBV5-6, TRBV5-1 and TRBV20-1 were among them.

These receptors have no identified antigens. Sequencing was carried out using blood. Source of these receptors: a girl aged 5 to 17 with multiple sclerosis.

This clonotype was recorded only once. J is TRBJ2-7 and V is TRBV29-1; no clear D gene. The germline V gene encodes CDR1 SQVTM and CDR2 ANQGSEA. V lost 0 bases and J 7 bases, leaving 7 bases between the germline ends. The CDR3 is made up of 11 amino acids. CDR3 in DNA: TGCAGCGTTGAAGAGATGACTGAGCAGTACTTC. As protein: CSVEEMTEQYF.

This clonotype appeared a few times. The V gene is TRBV6-5, the J gene TRBJ2-1, with 9 bases identical to TRBD2. This CDR3 has 15 residues. Germline V gives CDR1 MNHEY, CDR2 SVGAGI. V trimming: 6 bases; J trimming: 6 bases; junction bases outside the gene matches: 9. The CDR3 DNA is TGTGCCAGCAGCGGGCCGGGACTAGCTTCCAATGAGCAGTTCTTC. Protein product: CASSGPGLASNEQFF.

The chain is built from TRBV29-1 and TRBJ1-2; perhaps TRBD1 as D (6 bases). The ends were cut back, 3 bases at V and 0 bases at J, with 8 bases in the middle. This CDR3 comprises 13 residues. Germline values: CDR1 SQVTM, CDR2 ANQGSEA. CDR3 region: CSVETGTNYGYTF. Written as DNA, the CDR3 is TGCAGCGTTGAGACAGGAACTAACTATGGCTACACCTTC.

V gene TRBV20-1 combines with J gene TRBJ2-1, with TRBD2 matching 9 bases. This CDR3 spans 15 amino acids. The V gene end was trimmed by 0 bases and the J gene end by 4 bases; junction bases not matched to a gene: 4. Germline CDR1 reads DFQATT; CDR2 reads SNEGSKA (reference sequence). CDR3 region: CSARDGAGGYNEQFF. The CDR3 DNA is TGCAGTGCTAGAGATGGAGCGGGGGGATACAATGAGCAGTTCTTC.

The chain carries TRBV11-3 and TRBJ2-1, with D hard to call. Per germline, CDR1 SGHNT and CDR2 YENEEA. V lost 0 bases and J lost 8, with 8 bases in between. CDR3 length: 13 amino acids. The CDR3 sequence: CASSLDQWDEQFF. The CDR3 nucleotides are TGTGCCAGCAGCTTAGATCAGTGGGATGAGCAGTTCTTC.

This clonotype was seen only a few times. The chain uses TRBV29-1 and TRBJ2-3, with 7 bases matching TRBD1. Germline values: CDR1 SQVTM, CDR2 ANQGSEA. This CDR3 has 14 residues. V was pared by 6 bases and J by 0 bases, with 6 bases of the junction left unmatched. The CDR3 loop is CSVDETGSTDTQYF. The CDR3 nucleotides read TGCAGCGTCGACGAGACAGGGAGCACAGATACGCAGTATTTT.

This sequence joins TRBV10-3 and TRBJ1-1; 7 positions match TRBD1. CDR3 length: 14 residues. In germline, CDR1 is ENHRY, CDR2 SYGVKD. The V segment lost 4 bases and the J segment 2 bases; nucleotides outside the gene matches: 4. CDR3 in amino acids: CAISADRDNTEAFF. The DNA for the CDR3 is TGTGCCATCAGTGCCGACAGGGACAACACTGAAGCTTTCTTT.

This clonotype was detected only a few times. The V gene is TRBV20-1, the J gene TRBJ2-1; 8 positions match TRBD2. This CDR3 contains 15 residues. Germline CDR1 DFQATT, CDR2 SNEGSKA (reference sequence). V shed 3 bases, J shed 4 bases, and the junction held 8 bases outside the gene matches. CDR3 protein: CSARSGGAQYNEQFF. The CDR3, as DNA: TGCAGTGCTAGGTCGGGAGGGGCGCAGTACAATGAGCAGTTCTTC.

This clonotype was observed a single time. V and J are TRBV28 and TRBJ2-4; D perhaps matches TRBD1 (5 bases). The CDR3 covers 14 residues. V was shortened by 2 bases and J by 9 bases, with 14 bases between the two germline ends. The V gene's germline CDR1 is MDHEN and CDR2 SYDVKM. CDR3 in DNA: TGTGCCAGCAGTTTAATAGCCGGAAGGGGCATTCAGTACTTC. Translation: CASSLIAGRGIQYF.

The chain combines TRBV7-9 with TRBJ2-5, with unresolved D. The CDR3 runs 12 residues. The germline CDR1 and CDR2 sequences are SEHNR and FQNEAQ (reference sequence). V was trimmed by 3 bases and J by 5 bases, leaving 7 bases between them. CDR3 DNA sequence: TGTGCCAGCAGCTTTGGAGTGGAGACCCAGTACTTC. This sequence encodes CASSFGVETQYF.

This clonotype occurred a few times. This CDR3 reads CASSVGLAGDTSHNEQFF. The CDR3 region has the DNA TGTGCCAGCAGCGTAGGGCTAGCGGGAGATACATCCCACAATGAGCAGTTCTTC. This rearrangement joins TRBV9 to TRBJ2-1, with 10 bases aligning to TRBD2. The CDR3 is made up of 18 amino acids. CDR1 is SGDLS and CDR2 is YYNGEE in the germline V gene. J was trimmed by 5 bases and V by 0 bases; bases with no gene match: 11.

On this clonotype itself: The junction does not match germline at one end; this may be a read error. The chain is built from TRBV7-9 and TRBJ2-5; no clear D. The CDR3 spans 15 residues. Per germline, CDR1 SEHNR and CDR2 FQNEAQ (reference sequence). CDR3 loop: CAGSLTKRSRETQYF. As DNA, the CDR3 is TGTGCCGGCAGCTTAACCAAGAGGTCGCGAGAGACCCAGTACTTC.

The CDR3 region has the DNA TGTGCCAGCAGCTCGAGCCAGGGTAACAATGAGCAGTTCTTC. It is translated as CASSSSQGNNEQFF. The chain carries TRBV7-6 and TRBJ2-1; D might be TRBD1 (5 bases). Trimming left V 4 bases short and J 5 bases short, with 12 bases between. The CDR3 consists of 14 residues. Germline assignment: CDR1 SGHVS and CDR2 FNYEAQ.

In its sample, this clonotype was seen a few times. The rearrangement joins TRBV28 to TRBJ2-7; TRBD2 might be the D (6 bases). Trimming cost V 2 bases and J 2 bases, with 10 bases left between them. The germline V gene has CDR1 MDHEN and CDR2 SYDVKM. CDR3 length: 14 residues. The DNA for the CDR3 is TGTGCCAGCAGTTTACGGGAGATCCCCTACGAGCAGTACTTC. Encoded protein: CASSLREIPYEQYF.

This clonotype has at least ten counts. The chain carries TRBV12-3 or TRBV12-4 and TRBJ2-7; D gene unclear. Trimming removed 3 bases from V and 2 bases from J, with 8 bases in between. The CDR3 totals 13 residues. The CDR3 here is CASSFGGAYEQYF. In DNA form, the CDR3 reads TGTGCCAGCAGTTTTGGTGGAGCCTACGAGCAGTACTTC.

The chain is built from TRBV29-1 and TRBJ2-3; 9 nucleotides match TRBD1. Germline CDR1 and CDR2: SQVTM and ANQGSEA. There are 13 residues in the CDR3. With V trimmed by 3 bases and J by 6 bases, 4 bases remained unmatched. The DNA of the CDR3 is TGCAGCGTTGATGGACAGGGGAGGGATACGCAGTATTTT. Residues: CSVDGQGRDTQYF.

This clonotype has a handful of counts. The CDR3 DNA sequence: TGTGCCAGCAGCTTAAGGTCCGTGTTCAATGAGCAGTTCTTC. It is translated as CASSLRSVFNEQFF. This chain links TRBV7-2 with TRBJ2-1; no clear D gene. Trimming removed 2 bases from V and 6 bases from J, with 11 bases in between. This CDR3 is built from 14 residues. Germline CDR1 reads SGHTA; CDR2 reads FQGNSA.

This clonotype turned up a few times. The rearrangement links TRBV12-3 or TRBV12-4 to TRBJ2-7; 8 bases fit TRBD1. J gave up 3 bases and V 3 bases, and 1 base lay outside the gene matches. This CDR3 comprises 13 residues. This chain's CDR3 is CASSFDRGYEQYF. The DNA of the CDR3 is TGTGCCAGCAGTTTTGACAGGGGCTACGAGCAGTACTTC.

This sequence joins TRBV4-3 and TRBJ1-4; D gene uncertain. The CDR3 spans 15 residues. Trimming pared 0 bases from V and 4 bases from J, leaving 9 bases between. Germline loops: CDR1 LGHNA, CDR2 YSLEER. In nucleotides, the CDR3 is TGCGCCAGCAGCCAAGACAGTTCCGATAATGAAAAACTGTTTTTT. Translated, it gives CASSQDSSDNEKLFF.

Worth noting for this clonotype: A read error may produce the germline difference seen at one junction end. This rearrangement joins TRBV7-2 to TRBJ2-7; D is perhaps TRBD2 (6 bases). The length of the CDR3 is 14 residues. The germline CDR1 and CDR2 sequences are SGHTA and FQGNSA. The CDR3 loop reads CASSLVPADYGQYF. The CDR3 DNA is TGTGCCAGCAGCTTAGTCCCAGCGGACTACGGGCAGTACTTC.